The clone carrying this TCR beta chain was counted once. Its antigen remains unidentified. PCR involved 60 Vbeta and 13 Jbeta primers. Sequencing was performed with immunoSEQ multiplex PCR; in TCRdb, only in-frame clones are kept and a portion is missing. The sample includes about 100,000 clones, more than 75% of them seen just once. This specimen comes from a study of cytomegalovirus exposure and HLA in healthy donors. General study points: Reported performance of the classifier showed diagnosis of cytomegalovirus status with high specificity and sensitivity.

V was clipped by 4 bases and J by 5 bases; unmatched bases: 4. CDR3 length: 15 residues. Germline CDR1 reads SNHLY; CDR2 reads FYNNEI. The material sequenced was PBMCs. This TCR came from a woman in her sixties in good health and CMV-seronegative. The chain recombines TRBV2 with TRBJ2-1; 11 bases align to TRBD2. The CDR3 is CASSALAGEHNEQFF. As DNA, the CDR3 is TGTGCCAGCAGTGCACTAGCGGGGGAACACAATGAGCAGTTCTTC.